This T cell receptor (beta chain) emerged from a study of radiotherapy plus CTLA-4 blockade in lung cancer. The table came from immunoSEQ multiplex PCR; TCRdb's copy has only in-frame clones and leaves some out. The sample lists 71,000 or so clones; approximately 86% were seen once. CTLA-4 blockade using ipilimumab, together with focal radiation, was received by patients with chemo-refractory metastatic non-small-cell lung cancer. The CDR3 is 17 amino acids. Trimming cost V 1 base and J 1 base, with 14 bases left between them. Per germline, CDR1 MDHEN and CDR2 SYDVKM. This specimen consisted of peripheral blood, obtained from a patient treated with radiotherapy plus ipilimumab. This chain joins TRBV28 and TRBJ1-5; D remains ambiguous. The sequence came from a human donor with non-small cell lung cancer who had stable disease on radiotherapy plus ipilimumab. The CDR3 DNA sequence: TGTGCCAGCAGTTTATTCCCCCCCCAAATCAGCAATCAGCCCCAGCATTTT. It yields the protein CASSLFPPQISNQPQHF.